This TCR beta chain was identified during a study of chemoradiotherapy in HPV16-positive cancers (dated by TCRdb to between 2021 and 2024). Turning to the overall study: Candidate HPV-specific T-cell clones and common TCR motifs were defined through functional T-cell assays on cells from a couple of HPV16-positive patients. The study asked whether T-cell immunity against the HPV oncoproteins E6 and E7 changes during chemoradiotherapy and whether it affects survival. TCR repertoires from some 90 patients with HPV-related cancers were then used to track the candidate HPV-specific TCRs and motifs.

Paper-wide results and their limitations: Only a couple of HPV16-positive patients were used to derive the functional definition of HPV-specific T cells, and the survival association was reported for HPV16-positive patients. Expansion of candidate HPV-specific clones and E7-related TCR motifs was observed in the tumor microenvironment during treatment, whereas no such expansion was observed for non-HPV-specific T cells. In HPV16-positive patients, expansion of HPV-responsive T cells during chemoradiotherapy was found to be associated with improved recurrence-free survival.

In regard to this clone: This clone's antigen is unknown. Base qualities are not at hand, and no much larger clone is one base apart.

The library relied on the immunoSEQ multiplex PCR assay. The immuneACCESS repertoire file appears here via TCRdb, limited to in-frame rearrangements. These files lack a portion of the clones; in checked studies, under half of the deficit traces to unresolved V genes, and the cause of the others is not known. The sample table holds 200 to 250 clones, of which 65% to 80% were seen once. The ten largest account for approximately 19% of the sample. Repertoires were sampled repeatedly over the course of chemoradiotherapy, so clonal expansion could be followed in the tumor microenvironment. Reading from cysteine to phenylalanine, the CDR3 counts 17 amino acids. Only the CDR3 portion is preserved as DNA: 51 bases, with reading frame beginning at the first base. CDR1 and CDR2, per the germline V gene (reference sequence), are MNHEY and SMNVEV. V and J are trimmed by 6 bases and 1 base, and the gene matches miss 11 bases of the junction.

The specimen was tumor tissue, collected from a patient who underwent chemoradiotherapy. The sequence links TRBV27 to TRBJ1-5; 8 nucleotides in the junction match TRBD1. The TCR sequence derives from a human donor with HPV-associated anogenital cancer. The sequence in DNA is TGTGCCAGCAGCCGACAGGGGCCTCTCGCCAGCAATCAGCCCCAGCATTTT. Its amino acids are CASSRQGPLASNQPQHF.